This TCR beta chain was documented in a study of cytomegalovirus exposure and HLA in healthy donors. Study-wide findings and caveats: Usually a TCR sequence was rare, but some public TCRs were found in many donors. Researchers counted 180 or so TCR beta chains as cytomegalovirus-associated.

Trimming cost V 0 bases and J 3 bases; bases outside gene matches: 10. The CDR3 runs 17 residues. Germline V gene lookup returns CDR1 SGDLS and CDR2 YYNGEE. Profiled with immunoSEQ multiplex PCR; TCRdb holds only in-frame clones, not every one. Of around 220,000 clones in the sample, about 86% were seen once. On this clone itself: Its specificity is unknown.

Input material: PBMCs. The rearrangement links TRBV9 to TRBJ2-7; the match to TRBD2 covers 9 bases. The TCR was taken from a woman between 18 and 29 years old in good health and CMV-seronegative. CDR3 nucleotides: TGTGCCAGCAGCGTAGGGGCAGAAGCGGGAGGCCGCTACGAGCAGTACTTC. This gives the protein CASSVGAEAGGRYEQYF.